These 19 T cell receptor beta chains were sequenced from one sample in a study of identical twins. Using its own MiXCR run on the 5' RACE reads, TCRdb lists one record per CDR3 protein. The top ten hold roughly 0.9% of the sample, which has about 520,000 distinct CDR3 sequences, 22% seen once. These data are also associated with another study on T cells expressing NK-cell markers.

The specimen was CD4+ T cells sorted from blood. These receptors all stem from a woman aged 18-29 years in good health.

J is TRBJ2-2 and V is TRBV10-2; the D gene is possibly TRBD1 (6 bases). This CDR3 is built from 14 residues. Germline V gene lookup returns CDR1 WSHSY and CDR2 SAAADI. V lost 6 bases to trimming and J lost 1 base, with 9 bases between them. CDR3: CASRWDKNTGELFF. The CDR3 DNA sequence: TGCGCCAGCAGGTGGGACAAGAACACCGGGGAGCTGTTTTTT.

This clonotype was seen only a few times. The rearrangement links TRBV12-3 or TRBV12-4 to TRBJ1-5; unclear D gene. The CDR3 spans 12 residues. The germline V and J ends were trimmed by 6 bases and 9 bases, with 12 bases remaining between them. The CDR3: CASRASGRPQHF. CDR3 in DNA: TGTGCCAGCAGGGCCTCCGGACGGCCCCAGCATTTT.

This clonotype was observed a handful of times. The chain links TRBV12-3 or TRBV12-4 to TRBJ1-1, with D perhaps matching TRBD1 (5 bases). V was trimmed by 2 bases and J by 2 bases, leaving 21 bases between them. The CDR3 spans 18 residues. The CDR3 region is CASSLRGRGLLYNTEAFF. The CDR3 DNA is TGTGCCAGCAGTTTACGTGGGAGGGGACTTTTGTATAACACTGAAGCTTTCTTT.

This chain uses TRBV7-2 with TRBJ2-7; TRBD1 might be the D (5 bases). V lost 4 bases, J lost 0 bases, and 19 bases lay in between. Germline assignment: CDR1 SGHTA and CDR2 FQGNSA. This CDR3 contains 17 residues. CDR3 amino acids: CASSSQWTTTSSYEQYF. In DNA, the CDR3 is TGTGCCAGCAGCTCCCAATGGACAACTACCAGCTCCTACGAGCAGTACTTC.

The chain is built from TRBV7-2 and TRBJ1-2, with D possibly TRBD1 on 5 matching bases. The CDR3 spans 16 residues. Trimming stripped 3 bases from V and 1 base from J, with 15 bases between. The germline V gene encodes CDR1 SGHTA and CDR2 FQGNSA. CDR3 nucleotide sequence: TGTGCCAGCAGCTTGACAGCCCTCACTATTAACTATGGCTACACCTTC. Its translation: CASSLTALTINYGYTF.

This clonotype came up a few times. The chain has TRBV5-1 and TRBJ2-1; 11 bases agree with TRBD2. V shed 5 bases, J shed 4 bases, and the junction held 2 bases outside the gene matches. Germline V gene data show CDR1 as SGHRS and CDR2 as YFSETQ. The CDR3 is 14 residues long. The chain's CDR3 is CASRGTSGYNEQFF. Written as DNA, the CDR3 is TGCGCCAGCAGGGGGACTAGCGGATACAATGAGCAGTTCTTC.

This chain connects TRBV6-1 to TRBJ2-3; possibly TRBD1 or TRBD2 for D (6 bases each). Between the trimmed V and J ends, which lost 8 bases and 5 bases, there was a span of 17 bases. CDR3 length: 14 residues. CDR1 MNHNS and CDR2 SASEGT come from the germline V gene. CDR3 residues: CASGRGGSGDTQYF. The CDR3, as DNA: TGTGCCAGCGGTCGAGGGGGGAGTGGAGATACGCAGTATTTT.

CDR3 protein: CASSLLAESSYEQYF. In DNA, the CDR3 is TGCGCCAGCAGCCTACTAGCGGAGAGCTCCTACGAGCAGTACTTC. The chain recombines TRBV4-1 with TRBJ2-7; 8 bases are a match to TRBD2. The junction had 5 bases not matched to a gene; V was cut back by 4 bases and J by 0 bases. The CDR3 is made up of 15 amino acids. In germline, CDR1 is MGHRA, CDR2 YSYEKL.

V and J are TRBV6-2 or TRBV6-3 and TRBJ2-1, with TRBD2 matching 8 bases. CDR1 and CDR2 (germline): MNHEY, SVGEGT. V was clipped by 3 bases and J by 4 bases; unmatched bases: 2. The CDR3 consists of 14 residues. The CDR3: CASSYKREYNEQFF. In DNA form, the CDR3 reads TGTGCCAGCAGTTATAAGCGGGAGTACAATGAGCAGTTCTTC.

This chain uses TRBV20-1 with TRBJ2-5; D may be TRBD2 (6 bases). Looked up from germline, CDR1 is DFQATT and CDR2 is SNEGSKA (reference sequence). This CDR3 region has 18 residues. V lost 1 base, J lost 5 bases, and 26 bases lay in between. CDR3 sequence reads: CSARVSMYAGGSEETQYF. CDR3 coding DNA: TGCAGTGCTAGAGTCTCTATGTATGCCGGGGGTTCTGAGGAGACCCAGTACTTC.

The sample holds a few counts of this clonotype. The gene calls are TRBV10-3 and TRBJ1-1, with D possibly being TRBD1 (5 bases). In germline, CDR1 is ENHRY, CDR2 SYGVKD. This CDR3 is built from 12 residues. V shed 0 bases and J shed 7 bases, with 6 bases lying between them. The CDR3 loop is CAISESGREAFF. The CDR3 DNA is TGTGCCATCAGTGAGTCGGGGCGTGAAGCTTTCTTT.

V usage is TRBV5-1 and J usage is TRBJ2-7, with 8 positions matching TRBD1. Germline values: CDR1 SGHRS, CDR2 YFSETQ. This CDR3 has 13 residues. Losses at the gene ends were 0 bases for V and 12 bases for J; bases not matched to a gene: 8. In DNA form, the CDR3 reads TGCGCCAGCAGCTTGGGACAGGGGATTATGTGGTACTTC. Protein product: CASSLGQGIMWYF.

This chain uses TRBV7-6 with TRBJ2-7, with 13 bases matching TRBD2. This CDR3 spans 18 amino acids. V was pared by 1 base and J by 0 bases, with 6 bases of the junction left unmatched. CDR1 and CDR2 from the germline V gene are SGHVS and FNYEAQ. CDR3 region: CASSLGGLAGKSSYEQYF. The CDR3 nucleotides are TGTGCCAGCAGCTTAGGGGGACTAGCGGGGAAAAGCTCCTACGAGCAGTACTTC.

V gene TRBV10-3 combines with J gene TRBJ1-1; D perhaps matches TRBD1 (6 bases). V lost 10 bases and J 0 bases, leaving 15 bases between the germline ends. Germline CDR1 and CDR2: ENHRY and SYGVKD. The CDR3 is 14 amino acids. CDR3 in DNA: TGTGCCACCGTGACAGACAGGTTGAACACTGAAGCTTTCTTT. Amino acids: CATVTDRLNTEAFF.

This sequence joins TRBV10-2 and TRBJ1-1; no reliable D call. Germline V gene lookup returns CDR1 WSHSY and CDR2 SAAADI. The CDR3 totals 16 residues. V dropped 6 bases and J dropped 1 base, with 18 bases sitting between them. The CDR3 is CASRRAGARRNTEAFF. The CDR3 DNA sequence: TGCGCCAGCAGGAGGGCAGGAGCTCGGAGGAACACTGAAGCTTTCTTT.

The chain recombines TRBV20-1 with TRBJ1-1; unclear D gene. The V gene lost 0 bases and the J gene lost 10 bases, with 21 bases spanning the gap. Per germline, CDR1 DFQATT and CDR2 SNEGSKA (reference sequence). The CDR3 is made up of 15 amino acids. CDR3 loop: CSAREGSNQRRGAFF. Written as DNA, the CDR3 is TGCAGTGCTAGAGAGGGATCCAATCAAAGGCGGGGAGCTTTCTTT.

This clonotype occurred many times. The rearrangement joins TRBV4-2 to TRBJ2-1; 7 positions agree with TRBD2. The CDR3 has 15 residues. Per germline, CDR1 LGHNA and CDR2 YNFKEQ. V lost 3 bases to trimming and J lost 1 base; unmatched junction nucleotides: 3. CDR3 DNA sequence: TGTGCCAGCAGCCATTTAGCGGGTTCCTACAATGAGCAGTTCTTC. Its protein product is CASSHLAGSYNEQFF.

This sequence joins TRBV12-3 or TRBV12-4 and TRBJ2-7; 7 nucleotides align to TRBD2. The CDR3 extends over 14 amino acids. J gave up 3 bases and V 4 bases, and 6 bases lay outside the gene matches. The CDR3 region is CASSYGLGRYEQYF. CDR3 DNA: TGTGCCAGCAGTTACGGACTAGGGCGCTACGAGCAGTACTTC.

The genes are TRBV24-1 and TRBJ2-1; 7 bases line up with TRBD2. Trimming cost V 3 bases and J 8 bases; bases outside gene matches: 6. Germline loops: CDR1 KGHDR, CDR2 SFDVKD. The CDR3 extends over 14 amino acids. This CDR3 reads CATSDPGRRDEQFF. The CDR3 DNA reads TGTGCCACCAGTGATCCCGGGAGGCGAGATGAGCAGTTCTTC.